These 20 T cell receptor beta chains share one sample of origin, sequenced in a study of blood T cells in healthy people across ages. Next came a second PCR, run for about 6 to 11 cycles, which used a sample-barcoded 5' primer along with a J-beta primer mix. TCRdb reprocessed the 5' RACE reads via MiXCR and lists one record per CDR3 protein. The top ten clones hold about 4% of a sample with approximately 1.5 million distinct CDR3 sequences, less than 45% of them seen once. Sequencing was done on a sample of blood. These receptors were taken from a woman under 30 in good health.

In nucleotides, the CDR3 is TGTGCCAGCAGCTTCCCTGGGACTAGCGGGGGGAGTGCTCAAGAGACCCAGTACTTC. Protein: CASSFPGTSGGSAQETQYF. The V and J genes are TRBV7-2 and TRBJ2-5; 15 bases line up with TRBD2. The germline CDR1 and CDR2 sequences are SGHTA and FQGNSA. The CDR3 is 19 residues long. V lost 3 bases to trimming and J lost 2 bases; unmatched junction nucleotides: 10.

V usage is TRBV4-3 and J usage is TRBJ1-1; maybe TRBD1 (5 bases). This CDR3 spans 14 amino acids. V dropped 3 bases and J dropped 5 bases, with 13 bases sitting between them. The germline V gene has CDR1 LGHNA and CDR2 YSLEER. The DNA for the CDR3 is TGCGCCAGCAGCCAGTACCCCCGGGGGACTGAAGCTTTCTTT. Translating gives CASSQYPRGTEAFF.

This clonotype has only a few counts. This sequence joins TRBV6-5 and TRBJ1-5; TRBD1 is a possible D gene (5 bases). The length of the CDR3 is 15 residues. Germline assignment: CDR1 MNHEY and CDR2 SVGAGI. The V gene lost 5 bases and the J gene lost 2 bases, with 13 bases spanning the gap. In DNA, the CDR3 is TGTGCCAGCAGTCCCCGGAGGGGAGGCAATCAGCCCCAGCATTTT. It encodes CASSPRRGGNQPQHF.

The table lists this clonotype with a few counts. The chain couples TRBV3-1 to TRBJ2-5; perhaps TRBD2 as D (6 bases). Germline V gene lookup returns CDR1 LGHDT and CDR2 YNNKEL (reference sequence). V was trimmed by 0 bases and J by 5 bases, leaving 10 bases between them. The CDR3 is made up of 14 amino acids. The CDR3 protein is CASSQDLLAETQYF. The CDR3 region has the DNA TGTGCCAGCAGCCAAGATCTACTAGCCGAGACCCAGTACTTC.

This clonotype was found once. The genes are TRBV12-3 or TRBV12-4 and TRBJ2-1; the match to TRBD2 covers 11 bases. V lost 5 bases and J lost 7; bases outside the gene matches: 13. CDR3 size: 17 residues. CDR3 amino acids: CASSDHLLAGVRNEQFF. In DNA form, the CDR3 reads TGTGCCAGCAGTGACCATCTACTAGCGGGAGTCCGGAATGAGCAGTTCTTC.

In this sample, this clonotype turned up a few times. The chain employs TRBV27 and TRBJ1-2; no definite D call. The CDR3 consists of 13 residues. V lost 3 bases to trimming and J lost 4 bases, with 9 bases between them. CDR1 and CDR2 (germline): MNHEY, SMNVEV (reference sequence). As DNA, the CDR3 is TGTGCCAGCAGTTTTACTTCAATCTATGGCTACACCTTC. Translating gives CASSFTSIYGYTF.

V is TRBV5-1 and J is TRBJ2-7; TRBD1 matches 12 bases. There are 15 residues in the CDR3. Germline loops: CDR1 SGHRS, CDR2 YFSETQ. Trimming at V came to 5 bases and at J to 0 bases, leaving 3 bases not matched to a gene. Written as DNA, the CDR3 is TGCGCCAGCAGACCGGGACAGGGGGCCTCCTACGAGCAGTACTTC. It encodes CASRPGQGASYEQYF.

This clonotype appeared a single time. This chain uses TRBV18 with TRBJ1-6; 8 positions agree with TRBD1. This CDR3 comprises 15 residues. The germline gives CDR1 KGHSH, CDR2 LQKENI. Trimming removed 6 bases from V and 6 bases from J; junction bases left unmatched: 7. CDR3 region: CASSPTGAFNSPLHF. DNA of the CDR3: TGTGCCAGCTCGCCGACAGGGGCGTTTAATTCACCCCTCCACTTT.

About this clonotype: A clone one base away is much larger, so this may be a read error. The CDR3 DNA sequence: TGTGCCAGCAGCGCAGACCGGACGGTGGGGTACTCCTACGAGCAGTACTTC. This sequence encodes CASSADRTVGYSYEQYF. This chain connects TRBV9 to TRBJ2-7; D unclear. The CDR3 extends over 17 amino acids. Trimming pared 3 bases from V and 0 bases from J, leaving 19 bases between. CDR1 SGDLS and CDR2 YYNGEE come from the germline V gene.

This rearrangement joins TRBV6-2 or TRBV6-3 to TRBJ2-1; 11 bases are a match to TRBD2. CDR3 size: 16 residues. Germline V lookup: CDR1 MNHEY, CDR2 SVGEGT. The ends lost 0 bases at V and 7 bases at J; junction bases unmatched: 5. The CDR3 DNA is TGTGCCAGCAGTTACTCACTAGCGGGAGCTTTAAATGAGCAGTTCTTC. It encodes CASSYSLAGALNEQFF.

This chain links TRBV6-1 with TRBJ1-2, with unresolved D. V was shortened by 7 bases and J by 3 bases, with 15 bases between the two germline ends. CDR3 size: 14 residues. Looked up from germline, CDR1 is MNHNS and CDR2 is SASEGT. CDR3 loop: CASTRRSTYYGYTF. The CDR3 nucleotides are TGTGCCAGCACCCGTCGCAGTACTTACTATGGCTACACCTTC.

This clonotype turned up a few times. The chain combines TRBV7-6 with TRBJ2-6, with 9 nucleotides matching TRBD1. V was pared by 5 bases and J by 2 bases, with 13 bases of the junction left unmatched. Per the germline V gene, CDR1 is SGHVS and CDR2 is FNYEAQ. The CDR3 runs to 19 residues. The CDR3 sequence: CASSRGTGPLYPGANVLTF. In DNA form, the CDR3 reads TGTGCCAGCAGCCGGGGGACAGGGCCACTCTACCCTGGGGCCAACGTCCTGACTTTC.

Only a few counts were recorded for this clonotype. The V and J genes are TRBV13 and TRBJ2-3; TRBD2 aligns across 9 bases. The CDR3 spans 16 residues. Germline CDR1 reads PRHDT; CDR2 reads FYEKMQ (reference sequence). V trimming: 3 bases; J trimming: 1 base; junction bases outside the gene matches: 5. Here the CDR3 DNA reads TGTGCCAGCAGCTTGATACTAGCGGGCCGCACAGATACGCAGTATTTT. Residues: CASSLILAGRTDTQYF.

This chain connects TRBV20-1 to TRBJ1-6, with TRBD1 matching 8 bases. Germline V gives CDR1 DFQATT, CDR2 SNEGSKA (reference sequence). With V trimmed by 3 bases and J by 8 bases, 3 bases remained unmatched. CDR3 length: 13 residues. The CDR3 DNA follows: TGCAGTGCTAGGGGGACAGGAGATTCACCCCTCCACTTT. Translating it yields CSARGTGDSPLHF.

The chain joins TRBV20-1 to TRBJ2-1; tentative D call: TRBD2 (6 bases). Per the germline V gene, CDR1 is DFQATT and CDR2 is SNEGSKA (reference sequence). Trimming shortened V by 0 bases and J by 1 base, and 10 bases separated the two germline ends. The CDR3 runs to 15 residues. The CDR3: CSARDGRGSYNEQFF. The CDR3 DNA reads TGCAGTGCTAGAGATGGGCGGGGATCCTACAATGAGCAGTTCTTC.

The chain combines TRBV2 with TRBJ2-7; no definite D call. The V end was cut by 10 bases, the J end by 0 bases, with 10 bases between. The CDR3 consists of 12 residues. CDR1 SNHLY and CDR2 FYNNEI come from the germline V gene. As DNA, the CDR3 is TGTGCCACCAGACAACTCTCCTACGAGCAGTACTTC. Encoded protein: CATRQLSYEQYF.

The chain joins TRBV5-1 to TRBJ1-4; D unresolved. Germline CDR1 SGHRS, CDR2 YFSETQ. The CDR3 contains 15 residues. Trimming shortened V by 8 bases and J by 6 bases, and 20 bases separated the two germline ends. Written as DNA, the CDR3 is TGCGCCAGTACCCTCGGGGAAATGGATGATGAAAAACTGTTTTTT. Amino acids: CASTLGEMDDEKLFF.

This chain links TRBV7-8 with TRBJ1-4; D is uncertain. The V and J ends lost 2 bases and 5 bases respectively, with 15 bases between them. This CDR3 has 16 amino acids. CDR1 is SGHVS and CDR2 is FQNEAQ in the germline V gene. CDR3 amino acids: CASSLRAGKGNEKLFF. In nucleotides, the CDR3 is TGTGCCAGCAGCTTAAGGGCCGGGAAGGGAAATGAAAAACTGTTTTTT.

The chain recombines TRBV15 with TRBJ2-3; 7 positions match TRBD2. The CDR3 length is 18 residues. The V gene's germline CDR1 is LNHNV and CDR2 YYDKDF (reference sequence). Germline trimming cut 2 bases from V and 0 bases from J; bases unmatched to any gene: 11. The CDR3 loop is CATSRQSLAGSSTDTQYF. CDR3 coding DNA: TGTGCCACCAGCAGACAATCCTTAGCGGGTTCTAGCACAGATACGCAGTATTTT.

This clonotype showed up just once. The rearrangement links TRBV12-3 or TRBV12-4 to TRBJ1-5; 8 bases align to TRBD1. J was trimmed by 2 bases and V by 3 bases; bases with no gene match: 9. This CDR3 is built from 17 residues. In DNA form, the CDR3 reads TGTGCCAGCAGTTTCCAGGGGGCCGAATCCGGCAATCAGCCCCAGCATTTT. This sequence encodes CASSFQGAESGNQPQHF.